This T cell receptor beta chain is from a study of shared clonotypes between healthy human individuals. Study-level points and caveats: Across subsets, estimated richness was generally greater for naive than for memory populations. Tissues were not sampled, only blood, and their repertoires likely differ.

Each subset's genomic DNA was shared equally among a number of immunoSEQ plates. Each replicate PCR on the sorted subsets used approximately 180 ng DNA (around 30,000 T cell genomes). Sequenced by immunoSEQ multiplex PCR; TCRdb stores in-frame clones only, minus some. The table shows about 700,000 clones, with around 92% occurring only once. The naive CD8 subset, CD45RO-negative cells positively selected for CCR7, excluded terminally differentiated effector memory CD45RA+ cells. V lost 2 bases, J lost 8 bases, and 19 bases lay in between. CDR3 length: 16 residues. The V gene's germline CDR1 is SGHAT and CDR2 FQNNGV. In regard to this clone: Its matching antigen is unknown.

The sample taken for sequencing was naive CD8+ T cells sorted from blood. The V gene is TRBV11-2, the J gene TRBJ2-1; maybe TRBD2 (5 bases). The receptor was isolated from a young man in good health. The CDR3 DNA follows: TGTGCCAGCAGCTTAATGATCATCGAATTGGGAGATGAGCAGTTCTTC. Translation: CASSLMIIELGDEQFF.